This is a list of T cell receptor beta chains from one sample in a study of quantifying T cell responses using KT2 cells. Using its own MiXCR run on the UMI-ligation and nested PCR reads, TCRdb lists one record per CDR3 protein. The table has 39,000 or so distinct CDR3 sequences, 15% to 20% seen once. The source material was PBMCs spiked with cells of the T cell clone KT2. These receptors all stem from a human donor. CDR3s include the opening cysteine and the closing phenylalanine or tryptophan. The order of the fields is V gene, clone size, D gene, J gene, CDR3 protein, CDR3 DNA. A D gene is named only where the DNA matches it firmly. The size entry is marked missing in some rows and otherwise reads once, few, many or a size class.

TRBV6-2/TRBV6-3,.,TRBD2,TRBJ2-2,CASSGLAGRGTGELFF,TGTGCCAGCAGCGGACTAGCGGGCCGCGGCACCGGGGAGCTGTTTTTT
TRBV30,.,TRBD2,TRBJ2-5,CALANLAGGPVETQYF,TGTGCCTTGGCCAACTTAGCGGGGGGGCCTGTAGAGACCCAGTACTTC
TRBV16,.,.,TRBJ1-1,CASSQSGGNTEAFF,TGTGCCAGCAGCCAATCTGGAGGTAACACTGAAGCTTTCTTT
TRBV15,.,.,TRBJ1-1,CATGQRVPEAFF,TGTGCCACGGGGCAAAGGGTCCCTGAAGCTTTCTTT
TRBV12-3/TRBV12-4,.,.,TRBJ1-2,CASSTPGAINYGYTF,TGTGCCAGCAGTACCCCAGGGGCGATTAACTATGGCTACACCTTC
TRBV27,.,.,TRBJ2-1,CASSSGYNEQFF,TGTGCCAGCTCCTCCGGGTACAATGAGCAGTTCTTC
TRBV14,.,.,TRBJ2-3,CASSRGLSTDTQYF,TGTGCCAGCAGCCGAGGACTCAGCACAGATACGCAGTATTTT
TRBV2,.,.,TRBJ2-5,CASSERSGVGETQYF,TGTGCCAGCAGTGAAAGATCAGGGGTCGGGGAGACCCAGTACTTC
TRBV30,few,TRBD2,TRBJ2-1,CAWSENRGGSRSYNEQFF,TGTGCCTGGAGTGAAAACCGAGGCGGGAGTCGTTCCTACAATGAGCAGTTCTTC
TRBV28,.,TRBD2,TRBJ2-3,CASSSLAGGTDTQYF,TGTGCCAGCAGTTCCCTAGCGGGGGGCACAGATACGCAGTATTTT
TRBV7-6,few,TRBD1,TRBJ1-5,CASSSLGGQGNQPQHF,TGTGCCAGCAGCTCCCTTGGAGGACAGGGCAATCAGCCCCAGCATTTT
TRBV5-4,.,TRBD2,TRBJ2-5,CASSPSTSGQETQYF,TGTGCCAGCAGCCCCTCGACTAGCGGACAAGAGACCCAGTACTTC
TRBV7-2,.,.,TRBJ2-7,CASSLGGTKAPYEQYF,TGTGCCAGCAGCTTAGGGGGGACCAAGGCCCCCTACGAGCAGTACTTC
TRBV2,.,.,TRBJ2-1,CASSEVGSNEQFF,TGTGCCAGCAGTGAGGTTGGTAGCAATGAGCAGTTCTTC
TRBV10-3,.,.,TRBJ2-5,CAISEGRGRLSLETQYF,.
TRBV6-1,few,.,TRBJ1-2,CASTPSSGRTSYTF,TGTGCCAGCACCCCGTCCTCAGGGAGGACCAGCTACACCTTC
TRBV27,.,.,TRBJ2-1,CASSLLRESYNEQFF,TGTGCCAGCAGTTTATTACGGGAATCCTACAATGAGCAGTTCTTC
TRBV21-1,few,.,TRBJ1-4,CASSKAQLEAGGAHEKLFF,TGTGCCAGCAGCAAAGCTCAACTTGAGGCAGGGGGCGCCCATGAAAAACTGTTTTTT
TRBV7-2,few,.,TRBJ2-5,CASSPSSDQETQYF,TGTGCCAGCAGCCCCTCTTCAGATCAAGAGACCCAGTACTTC
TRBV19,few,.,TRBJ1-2,CASSRQGVDTNYGYTF,TGTGCCAGTAGTCGGCAGGGCGTTGATACTAACTATGGCTACACCTTC
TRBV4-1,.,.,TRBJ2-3,CASSHAGSGTDTQYF,TGCGCCAGCAGCCACGCGGGGTCTGGCACAGATACGCAGTATTTT
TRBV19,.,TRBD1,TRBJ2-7,CASSDPGTGAYEQYF,TGTGCCAGTTCCGATCCCGGGACAGGGGCTTACGAGCAGTACTTC
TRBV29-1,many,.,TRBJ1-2,CSVVWGNGYTF,TGCAGCGTTGTCTGGGGTAATGGCTACACCTTC
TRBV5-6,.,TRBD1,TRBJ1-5,CASSFRGRSNQPQHF,TGTGCCAGCAGCTTCAGGGGGCGAAGCAATCAGCCCCAGCATTTT
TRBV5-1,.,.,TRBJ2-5,CASSLNPGGQETQYF,TGCGCCAGCAGCCTAAACCCCGGAGGACAAGAGACCCAGTACTTC